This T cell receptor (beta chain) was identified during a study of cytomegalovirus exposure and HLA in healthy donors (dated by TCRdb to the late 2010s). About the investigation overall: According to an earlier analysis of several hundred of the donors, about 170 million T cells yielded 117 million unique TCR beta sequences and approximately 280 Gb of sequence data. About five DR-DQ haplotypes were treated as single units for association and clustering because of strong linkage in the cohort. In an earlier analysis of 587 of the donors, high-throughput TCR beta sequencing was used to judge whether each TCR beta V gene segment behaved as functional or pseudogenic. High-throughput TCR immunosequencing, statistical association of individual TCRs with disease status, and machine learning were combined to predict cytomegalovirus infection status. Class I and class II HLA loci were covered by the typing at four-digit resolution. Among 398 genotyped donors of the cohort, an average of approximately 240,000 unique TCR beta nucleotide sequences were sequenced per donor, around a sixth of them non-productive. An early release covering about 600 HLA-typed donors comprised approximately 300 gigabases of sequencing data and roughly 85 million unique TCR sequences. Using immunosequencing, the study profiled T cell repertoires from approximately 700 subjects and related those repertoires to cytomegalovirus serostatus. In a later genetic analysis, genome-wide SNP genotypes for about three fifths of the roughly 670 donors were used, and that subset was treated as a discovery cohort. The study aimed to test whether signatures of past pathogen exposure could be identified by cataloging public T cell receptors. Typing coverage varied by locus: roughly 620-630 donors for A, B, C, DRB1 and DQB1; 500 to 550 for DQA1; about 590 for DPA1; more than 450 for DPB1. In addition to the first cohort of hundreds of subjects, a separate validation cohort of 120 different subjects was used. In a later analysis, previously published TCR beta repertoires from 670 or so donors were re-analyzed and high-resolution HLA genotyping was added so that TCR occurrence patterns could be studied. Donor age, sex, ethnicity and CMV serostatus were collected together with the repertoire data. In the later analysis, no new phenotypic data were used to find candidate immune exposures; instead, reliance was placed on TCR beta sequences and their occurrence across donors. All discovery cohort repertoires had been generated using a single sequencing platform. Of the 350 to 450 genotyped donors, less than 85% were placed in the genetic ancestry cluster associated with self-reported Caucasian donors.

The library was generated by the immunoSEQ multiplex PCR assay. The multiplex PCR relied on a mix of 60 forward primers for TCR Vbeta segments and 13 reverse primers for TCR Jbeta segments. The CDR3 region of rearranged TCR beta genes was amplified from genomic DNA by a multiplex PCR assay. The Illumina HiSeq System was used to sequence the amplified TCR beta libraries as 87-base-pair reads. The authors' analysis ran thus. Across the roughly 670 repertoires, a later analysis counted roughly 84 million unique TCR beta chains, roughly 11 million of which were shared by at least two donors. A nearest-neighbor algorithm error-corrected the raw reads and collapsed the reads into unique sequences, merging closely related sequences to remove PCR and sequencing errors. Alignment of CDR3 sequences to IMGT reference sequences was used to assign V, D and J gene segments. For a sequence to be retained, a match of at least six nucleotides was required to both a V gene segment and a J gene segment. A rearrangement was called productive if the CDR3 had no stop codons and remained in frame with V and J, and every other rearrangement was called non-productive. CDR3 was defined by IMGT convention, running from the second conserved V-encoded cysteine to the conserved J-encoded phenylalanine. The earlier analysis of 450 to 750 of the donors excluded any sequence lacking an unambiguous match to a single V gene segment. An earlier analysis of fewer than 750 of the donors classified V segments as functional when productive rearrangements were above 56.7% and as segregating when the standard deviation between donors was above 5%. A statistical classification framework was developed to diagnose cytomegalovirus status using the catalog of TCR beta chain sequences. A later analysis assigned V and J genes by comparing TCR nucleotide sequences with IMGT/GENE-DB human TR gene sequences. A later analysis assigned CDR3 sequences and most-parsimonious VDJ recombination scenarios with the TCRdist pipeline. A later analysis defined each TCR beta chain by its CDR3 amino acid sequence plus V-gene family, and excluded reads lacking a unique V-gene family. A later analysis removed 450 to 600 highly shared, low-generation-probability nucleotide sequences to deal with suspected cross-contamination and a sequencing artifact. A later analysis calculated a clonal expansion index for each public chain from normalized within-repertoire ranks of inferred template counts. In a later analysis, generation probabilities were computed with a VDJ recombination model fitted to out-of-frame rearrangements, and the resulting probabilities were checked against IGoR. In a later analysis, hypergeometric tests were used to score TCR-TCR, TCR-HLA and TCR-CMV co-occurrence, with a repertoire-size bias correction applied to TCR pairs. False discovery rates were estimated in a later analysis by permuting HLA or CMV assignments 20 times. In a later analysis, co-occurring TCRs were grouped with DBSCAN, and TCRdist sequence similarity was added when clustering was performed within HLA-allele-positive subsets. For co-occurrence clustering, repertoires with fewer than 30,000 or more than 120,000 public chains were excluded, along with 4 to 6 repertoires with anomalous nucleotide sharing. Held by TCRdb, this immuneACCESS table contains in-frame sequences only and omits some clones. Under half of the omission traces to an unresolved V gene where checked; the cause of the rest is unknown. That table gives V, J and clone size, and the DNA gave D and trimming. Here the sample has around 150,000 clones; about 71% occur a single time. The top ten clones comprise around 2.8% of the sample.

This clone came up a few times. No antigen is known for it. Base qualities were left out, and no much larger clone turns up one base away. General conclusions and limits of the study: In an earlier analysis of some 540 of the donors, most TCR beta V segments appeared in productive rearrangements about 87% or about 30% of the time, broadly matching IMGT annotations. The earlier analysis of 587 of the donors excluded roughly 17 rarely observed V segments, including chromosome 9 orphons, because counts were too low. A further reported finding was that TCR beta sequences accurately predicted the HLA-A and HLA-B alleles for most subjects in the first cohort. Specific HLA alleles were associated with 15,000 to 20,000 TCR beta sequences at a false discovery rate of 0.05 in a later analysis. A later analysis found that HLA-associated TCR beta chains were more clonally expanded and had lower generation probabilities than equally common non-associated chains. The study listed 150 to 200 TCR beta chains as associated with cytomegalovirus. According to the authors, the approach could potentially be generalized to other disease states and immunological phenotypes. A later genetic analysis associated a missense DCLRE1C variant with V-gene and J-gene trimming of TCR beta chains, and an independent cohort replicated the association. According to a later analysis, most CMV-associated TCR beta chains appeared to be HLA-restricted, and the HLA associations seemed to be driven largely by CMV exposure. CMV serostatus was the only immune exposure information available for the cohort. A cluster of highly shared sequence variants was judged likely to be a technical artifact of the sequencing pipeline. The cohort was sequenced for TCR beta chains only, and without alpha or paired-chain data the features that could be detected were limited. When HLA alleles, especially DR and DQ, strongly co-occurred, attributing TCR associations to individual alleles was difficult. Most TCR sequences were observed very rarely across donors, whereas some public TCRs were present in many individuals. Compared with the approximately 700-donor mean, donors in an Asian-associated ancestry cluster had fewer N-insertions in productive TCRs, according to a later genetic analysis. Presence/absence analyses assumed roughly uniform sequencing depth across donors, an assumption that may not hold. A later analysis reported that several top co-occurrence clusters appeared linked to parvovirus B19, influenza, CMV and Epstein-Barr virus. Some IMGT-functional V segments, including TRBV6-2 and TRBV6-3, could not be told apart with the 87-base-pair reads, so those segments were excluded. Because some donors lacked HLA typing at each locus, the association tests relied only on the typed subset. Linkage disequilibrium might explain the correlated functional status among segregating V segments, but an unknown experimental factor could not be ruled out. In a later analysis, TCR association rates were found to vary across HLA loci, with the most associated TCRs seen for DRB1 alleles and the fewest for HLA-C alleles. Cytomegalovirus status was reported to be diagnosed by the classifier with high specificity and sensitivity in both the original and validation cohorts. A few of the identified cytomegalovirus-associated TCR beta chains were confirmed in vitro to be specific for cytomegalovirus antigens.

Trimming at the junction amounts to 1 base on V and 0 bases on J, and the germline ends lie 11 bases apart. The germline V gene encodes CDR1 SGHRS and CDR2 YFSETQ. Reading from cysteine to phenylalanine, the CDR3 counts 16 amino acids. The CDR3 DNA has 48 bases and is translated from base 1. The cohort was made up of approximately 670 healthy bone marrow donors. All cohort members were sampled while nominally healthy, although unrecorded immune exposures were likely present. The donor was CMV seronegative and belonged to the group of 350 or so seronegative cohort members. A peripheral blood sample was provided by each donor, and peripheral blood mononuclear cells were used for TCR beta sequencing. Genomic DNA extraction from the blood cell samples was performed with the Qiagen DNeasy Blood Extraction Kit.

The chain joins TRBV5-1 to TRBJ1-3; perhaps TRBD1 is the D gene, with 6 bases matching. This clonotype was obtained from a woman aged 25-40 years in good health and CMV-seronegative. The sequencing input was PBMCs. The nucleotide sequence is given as TGCGCCAGCAGCTTGACAGGGACCTTCTCTGGAAACACCATATATTTT. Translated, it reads CASSLTGTFSGNTIYF.